The clone carrying this T cell receptor (beta chain) was observed once. As yet, its antigen is unknown. PCR primers comprised 60 Vbeta and 13 Jbeta primers. Profiled with immunoSEQ multiplex PCR; TCRdb holds only in-frame clones, not every one. The sample holds roughly 78,000 clones, around 60% seen once. In nominal health when sampled, donors likely had unrecorded immune exposures nonetheless. The data were obtained in a study of cytomegalovirus exposure and HLA in healthy donors. Study-wide results and limits: Several of the most significant clusters were apparently associated with common viral pathogens in a later analysis. It was reportedly the case that the classifier diagnosed cytomegalovirus status with high specificity and sensitivity. Rare TCR sequences predominated, though certain public TCRs were found in many donors.

V lost 0 bases to trimming and J lost 2 bases; unmatched junction nucleotides: 9. From germline, CDR1 is SGHKS and CDR2 YYEKEE (reference sequence). This CDR3 is built from 17 residues. This TCR derives from a man aged 30-40 years in good health and CMV-seropositive. Sequencing was done on a sample of PBMCs. V usage is TRBV5-5 and J usage is TRBJ2-3; 7 bases line up with TRBD1. CDR3 in DNA: TGTGCCAGCAGCTTGGCCCCCCGGGACAGCCCCACAGATACGCAGTATTTT. This codes for CASSLAPRDSPTDTQYF.